This T cell receptor beta chain was found in a study of identical twins. Whole-study findings and limits: Diverse VJ usage suggested most zero-insertion clonotypes were not invariant T cells.

V was clipped by 0 bases and J by 4 bases, with 12 bases between them. Germline CDR1 and CDR2: MNHNS and SASEGT. The CDR3 is 15 amino acids. Healthy Caucasians were all of the donors. A universal primer binding site was introduced by template switching. The final cDNA contained unique molecular identifiers. In TCRdb, the 5' RACE reads were re-called with MiXCR into one record per CDR3 protein. The sample lists around 340,000 distinct CDR3 sequences; over 9% were seen once. This clonotype was observed a handful of times. Its antigen is unidentified. The data were also submitted as part of a second study, on yellow fever vaccine responses in identical twins. According to that study: It has been reported that, in twins, the vaccine T cell response seemed partly convergent and partly personalized.

The rearrangement joins TRBV6-1 to TRBJ2-5; D perhaps matches TRBD1 (5 bases). The sequence was collected from a woman between 18 and 30 years old in good health. The sequenced material came from CD8+ T cells sorted from blood. The CDR3, as DNA: TGTGCCAGCAGTGAAGCCGGCAGGGTAGGAGAGACCCAGTACTTC. It is translated as CASSEAGRVGETQYF.